The T cell receptor (beta chain) under discussion was sequenced for a study of beta chain features in type 1 diabetes. The study's findings and limits: Compared with healthy donors, patients appeared to share more similar naive, central memory and regulatory TCRB repertoires. In type 1 diabetes patients, VDJ junctions had fewer insertions; deletions at these junctions were more frequent. Shortening of TCRB CDR3s, moderate but significant, appeared in all four CD4+ subsets of Type 1 diabetes patients.

Expressed TCRB transcripts were sequenced because the isolated RNA had all been reverse transcribed beforehand. An average of about 3.5 million reads was obtained for naive, central memory and regulatory T cell samples. Libraries were prepared by immunoSEQ multiplex PCR; TCRdb keeps only in-frame clonotypes and omits some of them. The data show tens of thousands of clones, under 75% seen once. With regard to this clone: The antigen remains undetermined.

There are 12 residues in the CDR3. Germline assignment: CDR1 SQVTM and CDR2 ANQGSEA. V shed 7 bases and J 9 bases; nucleotides not matched to a gene: 8. This receptor was identified in a man aged 18-30 years with type 1 diabetes. Sequenced: Tregs from blood. This rearrangement joins TRBV29-1 to TRBJ2-1; 8 bases are a match to TRBD2. CDR3 region: CSAGTRGVEQFF. CDR3 nucleotide sequence: TGCAGCGCCGGGACTAGAGGGGTTGAGCAGTTCTTC.